The entry that follows covers one TCR beta chain sequence. Its antigen is still unknown. Random hexamers primed reverse transcription of about 0.5 to 1 ug RNA. A multiplex approach, immunoSEQ multiplex PCR, amplified TCR beta CDR3 across 54 Vbeta and 13 Jbeta. TCRdb re-derived calls from the immunoSEQ multiplex PCR reads in MiXCR, one entry per CDR3 protein. The table has a few hundred thousand distinct CDR3 sequences, around 85% seen once. Germline CDR1 MNHEY, CDR2 SMNVEV (reference sequence). The CDR3 consists of 15 residues. Deletions cut 2 bases from V and 2 bases from J, with 10 bases between. Negative isolation yielded the CD8+ and CD4+ T cells, while FACS enriched the TEMRA cells. The sample belongs to a study of CD8 T cells in Susac syndrome. Findings and limits, study-wide: The study's TCR sequencing and HLA analysis covered a relatively small number of individuals, and the study acknowledged this.

The rearrangement joins TRBV27 to TRBJ2-1; no firm D call. Source material: CD8+ T cells from PBMCs. This clonotype originated in a human donor with multiple sclerosis. CDR3 in amino acids: CASSLPGVTYNEQFF. The DNA for the CDR3 is TGTGCCAGCAGTTTACCAGGAGTTACCTACAATGAGCAGTTCTTC.